Listed here are 30 T cell receptor beta chains from one sample, sequenced in a study of blood T cell repertoires in COVID-19. Only in-frame clones appear in the TCRdb table, and some are missing; sequencing was by immunoSEQ multiplex PCR. The repertoire holds 320,000 or so clones, roughly nine tenths seen once, with over 4% in the top ten. Input material: PBMCs or T cells enriched from blood (not recorded which). The receptors derive from a man aged 55 to 70 who had recovered from COVID-19.

This chain joins TRBV6-1 and TRBJ2-2, with a weak D call TRBD2 (5 bases). Trimming took off 4 bases at V and 6 bases at J, with 18 bases between the two ends. Germline-derived CDR1 and CDR2 are MNHNS and SASEGT. This CDR3 comprises 16 residues. The CDR3 DNA reads as TGTGCCAGCAGTGGCCGAATACTAGATATGGCCGGGGAGCTGTTTTTT. This encodes CASSGRILDMAGELFF.

The chain is built from TRBV9 and TRBJ2-7, with a weak D call TRBD2 (6 bases). Deletions cut 3 bases from V and 4 bases from J, with 11 bases between. The CDR3 loop spans 13 amino acids. CDR1 SGDLS and CDR2 YYNGEE come from the germline V gene. CDR3 coding DNA: TGTGCCAGCAGCGCGGGAGTCAGTTACGAGCAGTACTTC. The encoded protein is CASSAGVSYEQYF.

J is TRBJ1-3 and V is TRBV3-1 (or the pseudogene TRBV3-2); D is possibly TRBD1 (6 bases). CDR3 size: 17 residues. Looked up from germline, CDR1 is LGHDT and CDR2 is YNNKEL (reference sequence). Trimming cost V 4 bases and J 0 bases, with 16 bases left between them. The CDR3 coding sequence is TGTGCCAGCAGCCTAAGAAGCAGGGGCGTCTCTGGAAACACCATATATTTT. Translation gives CASSLRSRGVSGNTIYF.

Regarding this clone: This sample also contains other DNA sequences that code for the same CDR3. V and J are TRBV11-2 and TRBJ2-7, with TRBD1 identical over 8 bases. CDR1 and CDR2 from the germline V gene are SGHAT and FQNNGV. V shed 3 bases, J shed 3 bases, and the junction held 4 bases outside the gene matches. CDR3 size: 14 residues. CDR3: CASSFGQGHYEQYF. The CDR3 DNA sequence: TGTGCCAGCAGCTTTGGACAGGGTCACTACGAGCAGTACTTC.

The chain couples TRBV7-9 to TRBJ1-2, with D maybe TRBD1 (5 bases). Germline CDR1 is SEHNR and CDR2 is FQNEAQ (reference sequence). Trimming stripped 4 bases from V and 7 bases from J, with 13 bases between. The CDR3 is 13 residues long. CDR3 bases: TGTGCCAGCAGCTCCCAGGGAGGAGGTGGCTACACCTTC. It is translated as CASSSQGGGGYTF.

The chain combines TRBV9 with TRBJ1-2, with 10 bases identical to TRBD1. Germline V CDR1 and CDR2: SGDLS, YYNGEE. CDR3 length equals 14 residues. With 5 bases clipped from V and 6 bases from J, the junction kept 7 bases outside the gene matches. CDR3 sequence: CASSRQGAGDGYTF. The CDR3, as DNA: TGTGCCAGCAGTCGACAGGGGGCTGGTGATGGCTACACCTTC.

This chain connects TRBV19 to TRBJ2-1; 14 nucleotides align to TRBD2. This CDR3 region has 20 residues. Per the germline V gene, CDR1 is LNHDA and CDR2 is SQIVND (reference sequence). Losses at the gene ends were 3 bases for V and 7 bases for J; bases not matched to a gene: 17. The CDR3: CASSIYGRPTSGRAGNEQFF. CDR3 in DNA: TGTGCCAGTAGTATTTATGGACGGCCGACTAGCGGGAGGGCCGGAAATGAGCAGTTCTTC.

The chain joins TRBV28 to TRBJ2-2, with a weak D call TRBD2 (6 bases). V was clipped by 8 bases and J by 4 bases, with 20 bases between them. The CDR3 sequence is 16 residues long. CDR1 and CDR2 from the germline V gene are MDHEN and SYDVKM. The CDR3 nucleotides are TGTGCCAGCGAGACTAGAGGGCGGGTAGGCACCGGGGAGCTGTTTTTT. This translates into CASETRGRVGTGELFF.

V usage is TRBV7-9 and J usage is TRBJ2-3; D is possibly TRBD2 (5 bases). The CDR3 runs to 16 residues. Trimming took off 3 bases at V and 0 bases at J, with 13 bases between the two ends. The germline V gene has CDR1 SEHNR and CDR2 FQNEAQ (reference sequence). The CDR3 loop reads CASSFGLAASTDTQYF. CDR3 nucleotide sequence: TGTGCCAGCAGCTTCGGGCTAGCTGCTAGCACAGATACGCAGTATTTT. Complete variable domain (other parts from reference TRBV7-9 and TRBJ2-3): DTGVSQNPRHKITKRGQNVTFRCDPISEHNRLYWYRQTLGQGPEFLTYFQNEAQLEKSRLLSDRFSAERPKGSFSTLEIQRTEQGDSAMYLCASSFGLAASTDTQYFGPGTRLTVL.

The chain has TRBV28 and TRBJ1-2; D is unclear. The germline V gene encodes CDR1 MDHEN and CDR2 SYDVKM. Trimming left V 2 bases short and J 6 bases short, with 13 bases between. This CDR3 spans 14 amino acids. CDR3 coding DNA: TGTGCCAGCAGTTTAGTGGGAGTACGGAATGGCTACACCTTC. As protein: CASSLVGVRNGYTF.

Points on this clone: The junction shows a germline mismatch at one end, possibly a read error. The rearrangement links TRBV30 to TRBJ1-1; 7 bases fit TRBD1. Germline CDR1 reads GTSNPN; CDR2 reads SVGIG (reference sequence). This CDR3 has 13 amino acids. DNA of the CDR3: TGTGCCCGGAGTGAGGGGGCGAGAACTGAAGCTTTCTTT. Translated, it gives CARSEGARTEAFF.

The V call is TRBV5-1, the J call TRBJ2-5; 7 bases match TRBD1. The CDR3 runs to 13 residues. With V trimmed by 5 bases and J by 2 bases, 3 bases remained unmatched. Germline CDR1 reads SGHRS; CDR2 reads YFSETQ. CDR3 protein: CASSQGEQETQYF. In DNA, the CDR3 is TGCGCCAGCAGTCAGGGGGAACAAGAGACCCAGTACTTC.

The chain recombines TRBV28 with TRBJ2-7; TRBD2 matches at 8 bases. V lost 6 bases to trimming and J lost 5 bases; unmatched junction nucleotides: 15. Germline CDR1 and CDR2: MDHEN and SYDVKM. The CDR3 is 16 residues long. CDR3 nucleotides: TGTGCCAGCAGCCGGGGTGATAGCGGGATCCCTAACGAGCAGTACTTC. Amino acid sequence: CASSRGDSGIPNEQYF.

This chain uses TRBV29-1 with TRBJ1-2; 11 bases are a match to TRBD1. This CDR3 is 12 amino acids long. Germline V CDR1 and CDR2: SQVTM, ANQGSEA. V dropped 6 bases and J dropped 7; count of bases not matched to a gene: 4. CDR3: CSVVGQGVGYTF. The CDR3, as DNA: TGCAGCGTCGTGGGACAGGGGGTTGGCTACACCTTC.

The rearrangement links TRBV7-6 to TRBJ1-3; D is ambiguous. V was clipped by 5 bases and J by 2 bases, with 7 bases between them. CDR3 size: 13 residues. The germline gives CDR1 SGHVS, CDR2 FNYEAQ. The CDR3 reads CASSPEPGNTIYF. The CDR3 bases are TGTGCCAGCAGCCCTGAGCCTGGAAACACCATATATTTT.

This chain links TRBV11-3 with TRBJ2-2, with TRBD1 matching 8 bases. V gave up 0 bases and J gave up 6 bases; unmatched junction bases: 6. The CDR3 runs to 16 residues. The germline V gene has CDR1 SGHNT and CDR2 YENEEA. The CDR3 coding sequence is TGTGCCAGCAGCTTAGAGGACAGGGATTACTCCGGGGAGCTGTTTTTT. This gives the protein CASSLEDRDYSGELFF.

V is TRBV6-5 and J is TRBJ2-7; 9 nucleotides match TRBD2. Per the germline V gene, CDR1 is MNHEY and CDR2 is SVGAGI. J lost 3 bases, V lost 1 base, and 4 bases had no gene match. CDR3 length equals 15 residues. CDR3 residues: CASSYFGTSSYEQYF. The CDR3 DNA sequence: TGTGCCAGCAGTTACTTCGGGACTAGCAGCTACGAGCAGTACTTC.

This rearrangement joins TRBV9 to TRBJ2-7, with D maybe TRBD1 (7 bases). This CDR3 is built from 14 residues. The germline V gene encodes CDR1 SGDLS and CDR2 YYNGEE. Trimming took off 6 bases at V and 6 bases at J, with 19 bases between the two ends. The CDR3 DNA follows: TGTGCCAGCACCAAAGACAGGGACTTTGGCGAGCAGTACTTC. It is translated as CASTKDRDFGEQYF.

The J gene is TRBJ1-3, the V gene TRBV29-1; a possible D gene is TRBD1 (5 bases). This CDR3 is built from 17 residues. CDR1 SQVTM and CDR2 ANQGSEA come from the germline V gene. V was clipped by 1 base and J by 0 bases, with 16 bases between them. In DNA form, the CDR3 reads TGCAGCGTTGAAGCCCGAGGAGGGGAGGACTCTGGAAACACCATATATTTT. Residues: CSVEARGGEDSGNTIYF.

This rearrangement joins TRBV27 to TRBJ1-6, with D possibly being TRBD1 (5 bases). Trimming stripped 7 bases from V and 10 bases from J, with 20 bases between. The CDR3 spans 15 residues. Germline CDR1 and CDR2: MNHEY and SMNVEV (reference sequence). CDR3 sequence reads: CASMEWGRGRSPLHF. CDR3 bases: TGTGCCAGCATGGAATGGGGACGGGGGAGATCACCCCTCCACTTT.

This sequence joins TRBV9 and TRBJ1-2; D may be TRBD1 (5 bases). CDR1 and CDR2 (germline): SGDLS, YYNGEE. V was trimmed by 0 bases and J by 6 bases, leaving 12 bases between them. CDR3 length: 14 amino acids. CDR3 in DNA: TGTGCCAGCAGCGTAGCCTCGGCGGGGGATGGCTACACCTTC. Protein product: CASSVASAGDGYTF.

The chain employs TRBV9 and TRBJ2-1, with TRBD2 matching over 9 bases. The V gene end was trimmed by 0 bases and the J gene end by 9 bases; junction bases not matched to a gene: 7. Germline V lookup: CDR1 SGDLS, CDR2 YYNGEE. The CDR3 has 15 residues. CDR3 nucleotides: TGTGCCAGCAGCGTAGATGTAGCGGGAGAGGGTGAGCAGTTCTTC. Translation gives CASSVDVAGEGEQFF. Full variable domain (missing parts from reference TRBV9 and TRBJ2-1): DSGVTQTPKHLITATGQRVTLRCSPRSGDLSVYWYQQSLDQGLQFLIQYYNGEERAKGNILERFSAQQFPDLHSELNLSSLELGDSALYFCASSVDVAGEGEQFFGPGTRLTVL.

The chain employs TRBV2 and TRBJ2-3; 13 bases match TRBD2. Trimming removed 5 bases from V and 2 bases from J; junction bases left unmatched: 4. Germline V gene sequence: CDR1 SNHLY, CDR2 FYNNEI. CDR3 length: 16 amino acids. CDR3 DNA sequence: TGTGCCAGCAGTAAGGGACTAGCGGGGTACACAGATACGCAGTATTTT. Residues: CASSKGLAGYTDTQYF.

The chain joins TRBV28 to TRBJ1-6; TRBD1 matches at 9 bases. Germline CDR1 MDHEN, CDR2 SYDVKM. V shed 6 bases and J 9 bases; nucleotides not matched to a gene: 12. This CDR3 has 16 amino acids. CDR3 sequence: CASRLQGAQLGSPLHF. CDR3 nucleotides: TGTGCCAGCAGACTACAGGGGGCACAACTAGGTTCACCCCTCCACTTT. Full variable domain (rest looked up from reference TRBV28 and TRBJ1-6): DVKVTQSSRYLVKRTGEKVFLECVQDMDHENMFWYRQDPGLGLRLIYFSYDVKMKEKGDIPEGYSVSREKKERFSLILESASTNQTSMYLCASRLQGAQLGSPLHFGNGTRLTVT.

V usage is TRBV18 and J usage is TRBJ1-4, with a weak D call TRBD1 (6 bases). CDR3 length: 14 residues. In germline, CDR1 is KGHSH, CDR2 LQKENI. Trimming shortened V by 6 bases and J by 7 bases, and 15 bases separated the two germline ends. The CDR3 DNA follows: TGTGCCAGCTCGCCGGGGGGCTCCGGTGAAAAACTGTTTTTT. Protein product: CASSPGGSGEKLFF.

The count of this clone is one. V and J are TRBV5-5 and TRBJ2-3; 7 bases match TRBD2. The CDR3 sequence is 15 residues long. The germline V gene encodes CDR1 SGHKS and CDR2 YYEKEE (reference sequence). J was trimmed by 2 bases and V by 2 bases; bases with no gene match: 5. CDR3 bases: TGTGCCAGCAGCTTTCTAGCGGACTACACAGATACGCAGTATTTT. This sequence encodes CASSFLADYTDTQYF.

This clone was detected a few times. The chain carries TRBV29-1 and TRBJ1-1; 9 positions agree with TRBD1. The CDR3 extends over 14 amino acids. The junction had 10 bases not matched to a gene; V was cut back by 6 bases and J by 5 bases. CDR1 and CDR2 (germline): SQVTM, ANQGSEA. CDR3 amino acids: CSVIVTGGRTEAFF. The CDR3 DNA sequence: TGCAGCGTGATTGTGACAGGGGGGCGGACTGAAGCTTTCTTT.

The chain combines TRBV30 with TRBJ2-2; D may be TRBD2 (6 bases). V lost 0 bases and J 0 bases, leaving 8 bases between the germline ends. Germline-derived CDR1 and CDR2 are GTSNPN and SVGIG (reference sequence). There are 15 residues in the CDR3. The CDR3 loop reads CAWSVASANTGELFF. The CDR3 DNA reads as TGTGCCTGGAGTGTAGCTAGCGCGAACACCGGGGAGCTGTTTTTT.

This chain joins TRBV3-1 (or the pseudogene TRBV3-2) and TRBJ2-1; TRBD2 aligns across 7 bases. The germline CDR1 and CDR2 sequences are LGHDT and YNNKEL (reference sequence). CDR3 length: 14 residues. V trimming: 2 bases; J trimming: 6 bases; junction bases outside the gene matches: 4. DNA for the CDR3: TGTGCCAGCAGCCAAATAGCGGGTTCCAATGAGCAGTTCTTC. Translation: CASSQIAGSNEQFF.

The chain joins TRBV19 to TRBJ2-1; D is perhaps TRBD1 (5 bases). The CDR3 covers 13 residues. V lost 7 bases, J lost 8 bases, and 15 bases lay in between. Germline V lookup: CDR1 LNHDA, CDR2 SQIVND (reference sequence). CDR3 nucleotides: TGTGCCAGTAAAGAGACTGGGGCGGATGAGCAGTTCTTC. This sequence encodes CASKETGADEQFF.